This TCR beta chain was obtained from a study of blood T cell repertoires in COVID-19. Background on the study: There were acute and convalescent COVID-19 samples, and they came from the United States, Italy and Spain. From T cells, B-cell-depleted T cells, or PBMCs came the material, which was cDNA or gDNA.

Original methodology: Amplifying reference gene primers gave estimates of nucleated cell counts. TCRdb's table, derived via immunoSEQ multiplex PCR, lists solely in-frame clones and lacks some. V and J calls and clone size are as listed in that table; D and trimming were resolved from the DNA. The sample lists roughly 97,000 clones, around four fifths occurring once. This CDR3 comprises 13 residues. The germline V and J ends were trimmed by 4 bases and 5 bases, with 12 bases remaining between them. Germline values: CDR1 SGHNT, CDR2 YYREEE (reference sequence). The sample taken for sequencing was peripheral blood. The rearrangement uses TRBV5-4 and TRBJ1-1, with TRBD1 as a possible D gene (5 bases). The TCR was taken from a man between 60 and 70 years old with acute or convalescent COVID-19. This CDR3 reads CASSPQGRTEAFF. CDR3 DNA sequence: TGTGCCAGCAGCCCCCAGGGTAGGACTGAAGCTTTCTTT.